Below, 23 T cell receptor beta chains from the same sample are listed, as sequenced in a study of graft-versus-host responses after intestinal transplantation. The table came from immunoSEQ multiplex PCR; TCRdb's copy has only in-frame clones and leaves some out. The profile shows 8,000 to 13,000 clones, under 35% of them singletons. The source material was alloreactive CD4+ T cells from a mixed lymphocyte reaction culture, sampled before transplantation. The subset was: CFSE-low proliferating T cells sorted from approximately 6-day pre-transplant mixed lymphocyte reaction (GvH or HvG direction). The receptors derive from a human patient who was an organ donor for intestinal transplantation.

This clone was seen only a few times. The rearrangement links TRBV7-2 to TRBJ2-4; TRBD2 matches at 8 bases. Germline-derived CDR1 and CDR2 are SGHTA and FQGNSA. Germline trimming cut 3 bases from V and 3 bases from J; bases unmatched to any gene: 10. The CDR3 runs to 17 residues. CDR3 loop: CASSFLPRGGGKNIQYF. In DNA, the CDR3 is TGTGCCAGCAGCTTCCTTCCCCGGGGGGGCGGCAAAAACATTCAGTACTTC.

J is TRBJ1-4 and V is TRBV28; weak D call: TRBD1 (6 bases). The V gene lost 2 bases and the J gene lost 8 bases, with 15 bases spanning the gap. CDR1 and CDR2 (germline): MDHEN, SYDVKM. The CDR3 covers 15 residues. The CDR3 region is CASSLEQGKREKLFF. The CDR3 bases are TGTGCCAGCAGTTTAGAACAGGGTAAACGGGAAAAACTGTTTTTT.

This clone was recorded a few times. This chain joins TRBV5-1 and TRBJ2-7; 8 nucleotides match TRBD1. CDR3 length: 13 residues. Trimming removed 4 bases from V and 5 bases from J; junction bases left unmatched: 5. The germline CDR1 and CDR2 sequences are SGHRS and YFSETQ. This chain's CDR3 is CASSQGARDEQYF. CDR3 nucleotide sequence: TGCGCCAGCAGCCAGGGGGCGCGGGACGAGCAGTACTTC.

This clone was counted a few times. The chain carries TRBV6-1 and TRBJ2-5; D is possibly TRBD1 or TRBD2 (6 bases each). CDR1 is MNHNS and CDR2 is SASEGT in the germline V gene. The ends were cut back, 7 bases at V and 4 bases at J, with 19 bases in the middle. The length of the CDR3 is 15 residues. This CDR3 reads CASTQLWGAPETQYF. CDR3 in DNA: TGTGCCAGCACGCAACTTTGGGGGGCACCAGAGACCCAGTACTTC.

This clone was counted only a few times. The DNA for the CDR3 is TGTGCCAGCAGCTTGTCACAGGGGATCAATTCACCCCTCCACTTT. Its translation is CASSLSQGINSPLHF. J is TRBJ1-6 and V is TRBV4-2; 7 bases fit TRBD1. This CDR3 region has 15 residues. With 5 bases clipped from V and 7 bases from J, the junction kept 8 bases outside the gene matches. The germline V gene encodes CDR1 LGHNA and CDR2 YNFKEQ.

In its sample, this clone ranks as medium-sized. The chain recombines TRBV27 with TRBJ1-3; D gene unclear. The CDR3 covers 13 residues. V shed 2 bases and J shed 0 bases, with 2 bases lying between them. CDR1 and CDR2 from the germline V gene are MNHEY and SMNVEV (reference sequence). Here the CDR3 DNA reads TGTGCCAGCAGTTTACACTCTGGAAACACCATATATTTT. Its protein is CASSLHSGNTIYF.

The sample holds one count of this clone. The DNA of the CDR3 is TGTGCCAGCAGCTTCCGGGGTTTAAGTTCACCCCTCCACTTT. This gives the protein CASSFRGLSSPLHF. The chain couples TRBV11-1 to TRBJ1-6; D is uncertain. CDR3 length equals 14 residues. Trimming shortened V by 3 bases and J by 9 bases, and 12 bases separated the two germline ends. Germline V lookup: CDR1 SGHAT, CDR2 FQDESV (reference sequence).

The CDR3 DNA follows: TGTGCCAGCAGTCGACTAGCCCGACACACAGATACGCAGTATTTT. This sequence encodes CASSRLARHTDTQYF. This chain uses TRBV2 with TRBJ2-3, with 7 positions matching TRBD2. The CDR3 loop spans 15 amino acids. The junction had 7 bases not matched to a gene; V was cut back by 5 bases and J by 2 bases. Germline CDR1 is SNHLY and CDR2 is FYNNEI.

By share, this clone ranks as medium-sized. The gene calls are TRBV6-5 and TRBJ2-7, with 11 bases matching TRBD1. This CDR3 is 15 amino acids long. Germline V CDR1 and CDR2: MNHEY, SVGAGI. V dropped 0 bases and J dropped 6; count of bases not matched to a gene: 4. The CDR3, as DNA: TGTGCCAGCAGTTACTCGCGGACAGGGGGCTTCGAGCAGTACTTC. The encoded protein is CASSYSRTGGFEQYF.

This clone is medium-sized within its sample. The chain couples TRBV19 to TRBJ1-1, with 10 bases lining up with TRBD1. Looked up from germline, CDR1 is LNHDA and CDR2 is SQIVND (reference sequence). V lost 0 bases to trimming and J lost 4 bases; unmatched junction nucleotides: 8. The CDR3 has 17 amino acids. CDR3 nucleotides: TGTGCCAGTAGTATAGAACGGGACAGGGGAGCGTTCACTGAAGCTTTCTTT. Residues: CASSIERDRGAFTEAFF.

This clone counts as medium-sized. V gene TRBV19 combines with J gene TRBJ2-3; the D call may be TRBD1 or TRBD2 (5 bases each). Germline V gene data show CDR1 as LNHDA and CDR2 as SQIVND (reference sequence). The CDR3 has 15 residues. The V and J ends lost 0 bases and 1 base respectively, with 8 bases between them. The CDR3 nucleotides read TGTGCCAGTAGTATAGAGGGACGGGGCACAGATACGCAGTATTTT. Protein product: CASSIEGRGTDTQYF.

This clone turned up a few times. It may be a read error: a sequence one base away is much more abundant. V usage is TRBV25-1 and J usage is TRBJ1-3; the D gene is possibly TRBD1 (5 bases). Germline values: CDR1 MGHDK, CDR2 SYGVNS. The length of the CDR3 is 17 residues. The CDR3 nucleotides are TGTGCCATCAGTGAATCGGCGATGGGGGGATCTGGAAACACCATATATTTT. This encodes CAISESAMGGSGNTIYF.

V gene TRBV5-1 combines with J gene TRBJ1-2; D is possibly TRBD1 (5 bases). V was shortened by 0 bases and J by 3 bases, with 9 bases between the two germline ends. The CDR3 consists of 14 residues. CDR1 is SGHRS, CDR2 YFSETQ, per germline. CDR3 in amino acids: CASSLVGGDYGYTF. In nucleotides, the CDR3 is TGCGCCAGCAGCTTGGTTGGGGGGGACTATGGCTACACCTTC.

The V and J genes are TRBV9 and TRBJ1-3, with D tentatively TRBD1 (5 bases). Germline V gene sequence: CDR1 SGDLS, CDR2 YYNGEE. The CDR3 is made up of 15 amino acids. Trimming took 4 bases from V and 0 from J, leaving 11 bases between them. The CDR3, as DNA: TGTGCCAGCAGCCAGCTGGGGGTCTCTGGAAACACCATATATTTT. Amino acids: CASSQLGVSGNTIYF.

This rearrangement joins TRBV7-6 to TRBJ2-7; D may be TRBD1 or TRBD2 (6 bases each). Trimming took off 5 bases at V and 6 bases at J, with 14 bases between the two ends. Per the germline V gene, CDR1 is SGHVS and CDR2 is FNYEAQ. The CDR3 runs to 13 residues. The CDR3 DNA reads as TGTGCCAGCAGCCCACTAGGGGGGCGCGAGCAGTACTTC. As protein: CASSPLGGREQYF. The full variable domain, its missing parts supplied by reference TRBV7-6 and TRBJ2-7, is GAGVSQSPRYKVTKRGQDVALRCDPISGHVSLYWYRQALGQGPEFLTYFNYEAQQDKSGLPNDRFSAERPEGSISTLTIQRTEQRDSAMYRCASSPLGGREQYFGPGTRLTVT.

Judged by abundance, this clone is medium-sized (0.01 to 0.1%). CDR3 amino acids: CASSIQPLDTQYF. CDR3 in DNA: TGTGCCAGTAGTATACAGCCCCTCGATACGCAGTATTTT. The chain has TRBV19 and TRBJ2-3; D remains ambiguous. V shed 2 bases and J shed 6 bases, with 9 bases lying between them. The V gene's germline CDR1 is LNHDA and CDR2 SQIVND (reference sequence). This CDR3 comprises 13 residues. Drawing the rest from reference TRBV19 and TRBJ2-3, the complete variable domain is DGGITQSPKYLFRKEGQNVTLSCEQNLNHDAMYWYRQDPGQGLRLIYYSQIVNDFQKGDIAEGYSVSREKKESFPLTVTSAQKNPTAFYLCASSIQPLDTQYFGPGTRLTVL.

A note on this clone: A much larger clone is a single base away; this may be a read error. The genes are TRBV29-1 and TRBJ2-7, with D unclear. This CDR3 is 13 amino acids long. Germline lookup yields CDR1 SQVTM and CDR2 ANQGSEA. V gave up 7 bases and J gave up 0 bases, with 13 bases separating them. The CDR3: CSAWMVSSYEQYF. The CDR3 DNA is TGCAGCGCCTGGATGGTCAGCTCCTACGAGCAGTACTTC.

This chain links TRBV11-1 with TRBJ2-7; possibly TRBD1 for D (6 bases). The length of the CDR3 is 12 residues. Germline loops: CDR1 SGHAT, CDR2 FQDESV (reference sequence). V dropped 11 bases and J dropped 2 bases, with 13 bases sitting between them. CDR3 protein: CASRTDTYEQYF. The CDR3 nucleotides read TGTGCCTCCCGGACAGATACCTACGAGCAGTACTTC.

The chain uses TRBV9 and TRBJ2-3; no clear D gene. The germline V gene has CDR1 SGDLS and CDR2 YYNGEE. Trimming shortened V by 0 bases and J by 2 bases, and 10 bases separated the two germline ends. The CDR3 has 15 amino acids. The CDR3 loop reads CASSVVGLLTDTQYF. Written as DNA, the CDR3 is TGTGCCAGCAGCGTAGTAGGCCTACTCACAGATACGCAGTATTTT.

This clone is deemed medium-sized (0.01 to 0.1%). This chain joins TRBV18 and TRBJ1-1; D is ambiguous. The CDR3 spans 13 residues. The germline gives CDR1 KGHSH, CDR2 LQKENI. Deletions cut 4 bases from V and 1 base from J, with 7 bases between. The CDR3 here is CASSQTKNTEAFF. The CDR3 DNA is TGTGCCAGCTCACAGACAAAGAACACTGAAGCTTTCTTT.

The chain has TRBV6-5 and TRBJ1-1; D unclear. The CDR3 has 12 residues. V lost 7 bases, J lost 4 bases, and 10 bases lay in between. CDR1 and CDR2 from the germline V gene are MNHEY and SVGAGI. The CDR3 DNA reads as TGTGCCAGCATGTTGTATGGCACTGAAGCTTTCTTT. It specifies CASMLYGTEAFF.

The chain carries TRBV5-1 and TRBJ1-6; TRBD1 matches at 9 bases. The CDR3 sequence is 16 residues long. The germline gives CDR1 SGHRS, CDR2 YFSETQ. V lost 4 bases, J lost 6 bases, and 8 bases stayed unmatched. The CDR3 is CASSPGTGFLNSPLHF. The DNA for the CDR3 is TGCGCCAGCAGCCCGGGGACAGGGTTTCTTAATTCACCCCTCCACTTT. Using reference TRBV5-1 and TRBJ1-6 for the parts outside the CDR3, the full variable domain is KAGVTQTPRYLIKTRGQQVTLSCSPISGHRSVSWYQQTPGQGLQFLFEYFSETQRNKGNFPGRFSGRQFSNSRSEMNVSTLELGDSALYLCASSPGTGFLNSPLHFGNGTRLTVT.

This clone is classed as medium-sized. The chain joins TRBV2 to TRBJ1-5, with TRBD1 matching over 7 bases. There are 15 residues in the CDR3. CDR1 and CDR2 from the germline V gene are SNHLY and FYNNEI. The J segment lost 3 bases and the V segment lost 5 bases, leaving 7 bases of the junction unmatched. CDR3 nucleotides: TGTGCCAGCAGTTACGCCGGGACAGACAATCAGCCCCAGCATTTT. This codes for CASSYAGTDNQPQHF. Full variable domain (remainder filled in from reference TRBV2 and TRBJ1-5): EPEVTQTPSHQVTQMGQEVILRCVPISNHLYFYWYRQILGQKVEFLVSFYNNEISEKSEIFDDQFSVERPDGSNFTLKIRSTKLEDSAMYFCASSYAGTDNQPQHFGDGTRLSIL.